The present TCR beta chain was sequenced within a study of a mutant IDH1 vaccine in newly diagnosed glioma. Study summary: Beginning 4-6 weeks after radiotherapy alone, or with temozolomide cycles, vaccination took place. Among treated patients, around 60% were male and about 40% female, and mean age was about 41 years.

Time point described: week 5, during vaccination. Each dose of the vaccine consisted of 300 ug of mutant IDH1 20-mer peptide, with topical imiquimod. As concerns this clone: What it binds is unknown.

Profiled with immunoSEQ multiplex PCR; TCRdb holds only in-frame clones, not every one. The sample gives 25,000 to 30,000 clones, 70% to 85% of which show up once; 6% to 8% is in the top ten. Looked up from germline, CDR1 is KGHSH and CDR2 is LQKENI. The CDR3 is 15 amino acids. Trimming took off 5 bases at V and 3 bases at J, with 14 bases between the two ends. This chain uses TRBV18 with TRBJ1-5; D is unclear. Sample: PBMCs, taken from a glioma patient whose treatment included an IDH1 peptide vaccine. The receptor's source is a man in his forties with glioma. Some clones in this sample may be carry-over from other donors' samples. In DNA, the CDR3 is TGTGCCAGCTCAGAACGGGAGAATGACAATCAGCCCCAGCATTTT. Its protein is CASSERENDNQPQHF.